One sample yielded the 17 T cell receptor beta chains listed below, sequenced in a study of T cells in women clearing cervical HPV infection. TCRdb keeps only in-frame clones here, not all; method: immunoSEQ multiplex PCR. In all, the sample yields 15,000 or so clones. Material: blood buffy coat. These receptors all come from a woman aged 18 to 75 with a cervical HPV16 infection that either progressed to CIN3+ or cleared (not recorded which).

Comment on this clone: The germline gene is not matched at one end of the junction; a read error may be the cause. The CDR3 is cut off 3 residues early in the read; its end comes from the germline J gene. Other DNA sequences from this sample encode an identical CDR3 as well. The V gene is TRBV2, the J gene TRBJ1-2, with 9 bases identical to TRBD1. The CDR3 has 15 amino acids. CDR1 SNHLY and CDR2 FYNNEI come from the germline V gene. CDR3 bases read: TGTGCCAGCATCCGGGACAGGGCGCCGTACTATGGT. Protein product: CASIRDRAPYYG. The full-length CDR3 reads as CASIRDRAPYYGYTF.

On this clone: The CDR3 end lies 3 residues beyond the end of the read and is filled in from the germline J gene. The chain is built from TRBV20-1 and TRBJ1-5, with 7 nucleotides matching TRBD1. The ends lost 5 bases at V and 2 bases at J; junction bases unmatched: 9. This CDR3 is built from 15 residues. Germline V gives CDR1 DFQATT, CDR2 SNEGSKA (reference sequence). The sequenced CDR3 bases are TGCAGTGCTGGGCAGGGGGTAAGGGGCAATCAGCCC. It codes for CSAGQGVRGNQP. The entire CDR3 reads CSAGQGVRGNQPQHF.

About this clone: Read coverage stops 3 residues before the CDR3 terminus; the germline J gene supplies the remainder. V gene TRBV27 combines with J gene TRBJ2-2, with 7 bases lining up with TRBD1. This CDR3 has 15 residues. V shed 5 bases, J shed 7 bases, and the junction held 10 bases outside the gene matches. The germline gives CDR1 MNHEY, CDR2 SMNVEV (reference sequence). CDR3 region: CASSLDRVLDGELFF. CDR3 bases read: TGTGCCAGCAGTCTCGACAGGGTACTGGACGGGGAG.

Comment on this clone: The read finishes 3 residues shy of the CDR3 end, and the germline J gene is used to complete it. This rearrangement joins TRBV5-1 to TRBJ1-1; D unclear. In germline, CDR1 is SGHRS, CDR2 YFSETQ. The CDR3 length is 15 residues. Trimming removed 4 bases from V and 3 bases from J, with 16 bases in between. The CDR3 DNA, read in part, is TGCGCCAGCAGCCTCAGACTCGGAGAGGACACTGAA. This translates into CASSLRLGEDTE. The full CDR3 reads CASSLRLGEDTEAFF.

Comment on this clone: The read ends 3 residues before the CDR3 terminus; that terminus is restored from the germline J gene. This sequence joins TRBV5-4 and TRBJ1-4, with unresolved D. The germline V gene has CDR1 SGHNT and CDR2 YYREEE (reference sequence). The V end was cut by 4 bases, the J end by 4 bases, with 14 bases between. The CDR3 totals 15 residues. The CDR3 bases that were read are TGTGCCAGCAGCCCAGGAGGAAGAATTAATGAAAAA. The encoded protein is CASSPGGRINEK. The whole CDR3 reads CASSPGGRINEKLFF.

Worth noting for this clone: The DNA ends 3 residues before the CDR3 does, and the rest of the CDR3 is filled in from the germline J gene. V usage is TRBV4-1 and J usage is TRBJ2-5; D unclear. The germline gives CDR1 MGHRA, CDR2 YSYEKL. V lost 2 bases and J lost 5, with 15 bases in between. This CDR3 region has 15 residues. The CDR3 region is CASSQQQPSGETQYF. The part of the CDR3 DNA that was read is TGCGCCAGCAGCCAACAACAGCCCAGTGGGGAGACC.

On this clone: The missing CDR3 end, 3 residues past where the read stops, is filled in from the germline J gene. This chain uses TRBV20-1 with TRBJ2-1; 8 bases are shared with TRBD1. Germline values: CDR1 DFQATT, CDR2 SNEGSKA (reference sequence). The CDR3 runs to 14 residues. The J segment lost 5 bases and the V segment lost 2 bases, leaving 5 bases of the junction unmatched. Partial CDR3 DNA: TGCAGTGCTAGACCAGGGGGCGGGGACAATGAG. Translation: CSARPGGGDNE. The complete CDR3 reads CSARPGGGDNEQFF.

About this clone itself: The read comes to an end 3 residues before the CDR3 does, leaving the germline J gene to fill in the end. The chain is built from TRBV7-6 and TRBJ2-7, with D uncertain. The germline CDR1 and CDR2 sequences are SGHVS and FNYEAQ. The CDR3 spans 15 residues. V was shortened by 2 bases and J by 2 bases, with 13 bases between the two germline ends. Incomplete CDR3 DNA: TGTGCCAGCAGCTTAATATGGTTGGGCCCCTACGAG. It yields the protein CASSLIWLGPYE. The full-length CDR3 reads as CASSLIWLGPYEQYF.

About this clone itself: With the read ending 3 residues before the CDR3 end, the germline J gene is used to fill in that end. The chain has TRBV12-3 or TRBV12-4 and TRBJ2-6; tentative D call: TRBD1 (5 bases). The CDR3 extends over 15 amino acids. Trimming took off 0 bases at V and 2 bases at J, with 5 bases between the two ends. CDR3: CASSLAGAGANVLTF. The covered CDR3 bases are TGTGCCAGCAGTTTAGCAGGGGCTGGGGCCAACGTC.

This clone is deemed medium-sized by its frequency. The read ends 3 residues before the CDR3 terminus; that terminus is restored from the germline J gene. The V and J genes are TRBV19 and TRBJ2-3, with TRBD2 matching 10 bases. The CDR3 length is 17 residues. J lost 4 bases, V lost 6 bases, and 13 bases had no gene match. Germline V gene sequence: CDR1 LNHDA, CDR2 SQIVND (reference sequence). CDR3 bases read: TGTGCCAGTAGACCGAGCGGGAGGGCCGGGTTGGCAGATACG. Its translation: CASRPSGRAGLADT. In full, the CDR3 is CASRPSGRAGLADTQYF.

CDR3 bases read: TGTGCCAGCAGTTTTAGACAGGGGAGCACTGAA. Its protein is CASSFRQGSTE. The full CDR3 sequence reads CASSFRQGSTEAFF. The chain recombines TRBV12-3 or TRBV12-4 with TRBJ1-1; 8 nucleotides match TRBD1. The CDR3 is cut off 3 residues early in the read; its end comes from the germline J gene. CDR3 size: 14 residues. V shed 3 bases and J 4 bases; nucleotides not matched to a gene: 4.

Remarks on this clone: The read finishes 3 residues shy of the CDR3 end, and the germline J gene is used to complete it. The chain recombines TRBV7-6 with TRBJ2-3, with TRBD1 matching over 10 bases. CDR1 is SGHVS, CDR2 FNYEAQ, per germline. With V trimmed by 4 bases and J by 4 bases, 8 bases remained unmatched. This CDR3 is built from 16 residues. The CDR3 DNA, read in part, is TGTGCCAGCAGCTACCAGGGACAGGGGATGGCAGATACG. Translating it yields CASSYQGQGMADT. The CDR3 in full is CASSYQGQGMADTQYF.

Comment on this clone: The read ends 3 residues before the CDR3 terminus; that terminus is restored from the germline J gene. The rearrangement uses TRBV5-6 and TRBJ2-3; 9 nucleotides agree with TRBD2. In germline, CDR1 is SGHDT, CDR2 YYEEEE. The CDR3 consists of 15 residues. Trimming at V came to 0 bases and at J to 4 bases, leaving 3 bases not matched to a gene. The part of the CDR3 DNA that was read is TGTGCCAGCAGCTTGGTTTGGACTAGCGCAGATACG. The encoded protein is CASSLVWTSADT. The whole CDR3 region reads CASSLVWTSADTQYF.

Comment on this clone: The CDR3 goes on 3 residues after the read ends, and that part is filled in from the germline J gene. This chain joins TRBV7-2 and TRBJ1-2, with TRBD1 matching over 7 bases. Trimming cost V 5 bases and J 4 bases; bases outside gene matches: 10. Germline CDR1 is SGHTA and CDR2 is FQGNSA. The CDR3 is 15 amino acids. The part of the CDR3 DNA that was read is TGTGCCAGCAGCCGAGTAGGGGGCGGCCCCTATGGC. Amino acids: CASSRVGGGPYG. The CDR3 as a whole reads CASSRVGGGPYGYTF.

Comment on this clone: The read ends 3 residues before the CDR3 terminus; that terminus is restored from the germline J gene. The chain employs TRBV2 and TRBJ1-4, with TRBD1 matching 7 bases. The CDR3 sequence is 13 residues long. V lost 8 bases, J lost 7 bases, and 7 bases stayed unmatched. Germline V gene sequence: CDR1 SNHLY, CDR2 FYNNEI. CDR3 DNA, as far as it was read: TGTGCCAGCCAACCTGACAGGGCTGAAAAA. This sequence encodes CASQPDRAEK. In full, the CDR3 reads CASQPDRAEKLFF.

As regards this clone: The missing CDR3 end, 3 residues past where the read stops, is filled in from the germline J gene. This chain links TRBV11-3 with TRBJ2-1; 7 bases map to TRBD1. Per the germline V gene, CDR1 is SGHNT and CDR2 is YENEEA. V was pared by 0 bases and J by 6 bases, with 5 bases of the junction left unmatched. This CDR3 has 15 amino acids. The DNA read from the CDR3 is TGTGCCAGCAGCTTAGAAGGACAGGAGTTCAATGAG. It codes for CASSLEGQEFNE. The complete CDR3 sequence is CASSLEGQEFNEQFF.

Concerning this clone: The read terminates 3 residues before the CDR3 end, so the remaining end is supplied by the germline J gene. This chain links TRBV18 with TRBJ1-4; the D gene is possibly TRBD1 (6 bases). This CDR3 spans 15 amino acids. The germline V gene has CDR1 KGHSH and CDR2 LQKENI. Trimming took off 3 bases at V and 2 bases at J, with 10 bases between the two ends. The sequenced CDR3 bases are TGTGCCAGCTCACCCCAGGGGCACACTAATGAAAAA. This encodes CASSPQGHTNEK. The full CDR3 is CASSPQGHTNEKLFF.